Below, 24 T cell receptor beta chains from the same sample are listed, as sequenced in a study of T cell repertoires in cytomegalovirus infection. TCRdb recomputed calls from the reads with MiXCR, one row per CDR3 protein. The data show fewer than 850,000 distinct CDR3 sequences, about 29% seen once. Their antigen targets remain unknown. Here the sequenced sample was cultured CD8+ T cells from PBMCs, taken from culture after CMV antigen stimulation. These TCRs come from a human donor in good health (CMV status not recorded). Some clones in this sample may be carry-over from other donors' samples.

The chain employs TRBV20-1 and TRBJ2-1; 8 bases agree with TRBD2. Germline V gene data show CDR1 as DFQATT and CDR2 as SNEGSKA (reference sequence). V was pared by 3 bases and J by 6 bases, with 16 bases of the junction left unmatched. CDR3 size: 17 residues. CDR3 sequence reads: CSARGITPAGDLNEQFF. CDR3 coding DNA: TGCAGTGCTAGGGGGATCACCCCAGCGGGAGATCTCAATGAGCAGTTCTTC.

The rearrangement joins TRBV7-9 to TRBJ2-7; the match to TRBD1 covers 9 bases. Germline CDR1 is SEHNR and CDR2 is FQNEAQ (reference sequence). This CDR3 has 13 amino acids. V gave up 4 bases and J gave up 11 bases; unmatched junction bases: 9. Here the CDR3 reads CASSSGTGKMKYF. CDR3 coding DNA: TGTGCCAGCAGCTCCGGGACAGGGAAAATGAAGTACTTC.

This clonotype was seen more than once but under ten times. This sequence joins TRBV9 and TRBJ2-5; a weak D match, TRBD1 (6 bases). CDR3 size: 15 residues. Trimming removed 4 bases at V and 5 bases at J, with 18 bases between. Germline V gives CDR1 SGDLS, CDR2 YYNGEE. CDR3 loop: CASSLEQGGRETQYF. The CDR3 DNA reads as TGTGCCAGCAGCCTTGAACAGGGTGGGCGGGAGACCCAGTACTTC.

This clonotype was observed a handful of times. The V call is TRBV10-3, the J call TRBJ2-2; D unresolved. V was cut by 5 bases and J by 2 bases, with 9 bases left in between. The CDR3 consists of 14 residues. Germline V gene lookup returns CDR1 ENHRY and CDR2 SYGVKD. The CDR3 sequence: CAISSQENTGELFF. The CDR3 coding sequence is TGTGCCATCAGTTCTCAGGAAAACACCGGGGAGCTGTTTTTT.

This clonotype occurred a few times. The V and J genes are TRBV6-5 and TRBJ1-6; tentatively, D is TRBD1 (5 bases). Germline CDR1 MNHEY, CDR2 SVGAGI. Trimming stripped 2 bases from V and 8 bases from J, with 13 bases between. The CDR3 contains 15 residues. The CDR3 DNA follows: TGTGCCAGCAGTTACATCCAGGGCATTGATTCACCCCTCCACTTT. Translating gives CASSYIQGIDSPLHF.

This chain links TRBV6-1 with TRBJ1-2, with a possible D match to TRBD1 (5 bases). The germline gives CDR1 MNHNS, CDR2 SASEGT. The CDR3 is made up of 15 amino acids. V lost 8 bases, J lost 2 bases, and 18 bases lay in between. The CDR3: CASSKWDGSNYGYTF. The CDR3 bases are TGTGCCAGCTCAAAGTGGGACGGGAGCAACTATGGCTACACCTTC.

This clonotype occurred a few times. This sequence joins TRBV19 and TRBJ1-1; D remains unclear. CDR1 is LNHDA and CDR2 is SQIVND in the germline V gene (reference sequence). V gave up 6 bases and J gave up 1 base, with 15 bases separating them. The CDR3 contains 15 residues. CDR3 nucleotide sequence: TGTGCCAGTAGGCTTGGGGTCGGAACGAACACTGAAGCTTTCTTT. The encoded protein is CASRLGVGTNTEAFF. The complete variable domain, with remaining parts taken from reference TRBV19 and TRBJ1-1, reads DGGITQSPKYLFRKEGQNVTLSCEQNLNHDAMYWYRQDPGQGLRLIYYSQIVNDFQKGDIAEGYSVSREKKESFPLTVTSAQKNPTAFYLCASRLGVGTNTEAFFGQGTRLTVV.

This clonotype was counted only a few times. The chain has TRBV10-3 and TRBJ1-1, with D hard to call. The CDR3 has 12 amino acids. CDR1 and CDR2 from the germline V gene are ENHRY and SYGVKD. With 6 bases removed from V and 5 bases from J, the gap between germline ends came to 10 bases. CDR3 DNA: TGTGCCATCAGGGTGGGAAGTACTGAAGCTTTCTTT. It is translated as CAIRVGSTEAFF.

This clonotype was seen only once. The J gene is TRBJ1-1, the V gene TRBV5-8, with TRBD1 matching 8 bases. This CDR3 has 14 amino acids. V shed 10 bases, J shed 4 bases, and the junction held 12 bases outside the gene matches. Germline values: CDR1 SGHTS, CDR2 YDEGEE. The CDR3 bases are TGTGCCGCCAGGGACAGGTCCTTCTTCACTGAAGCTTTCTTT. It specifies CAARDRSFFTEAFF.

This chain links TRBV7-8 with TRBJ2-5, with D unresolved. V shed 3 bases and J shed 1 base, with 15 bases lying between them. Germline CDR1 SGHVS, CDR2 FQNEAQ. The CDR3 has 16 residues. CDR3 region: CASSFSGWDRQETQYF. CDR3 bases: TGTGCCAGCAGCTTTTCGGGCTGGGATCGCCAAGAGACCCAGTACTTC.

The rearrangement joins TRBV19 to TRBJ1-2; weak D call: TRBD1 (6 bases). This CDR3 is 13 amino acids long. CDR1 is LNHDA, CDR2 SQIVND, per germline (reference sequence). The germline V and J ends were trimmed by 8 bases and 0 bases, with 10 bases remaining between them. The CDR3 DNA reads as TGTGCCAGTGCACAGGGAGCTAACTATGGCTACACCTTC. Its translation: CASAQGANYGYTF.

This clonotype was recorded a few times. This sequence joins TRBV7-9 and TRBJ2-5; D gene ambiguous. CDR3 length: 14 residues. The germline V gene encodes CDR1 SEHNR and CDR2 FQNEAQ (reference sequence). Trimming stripped 4 bases from V and 2 bases from J, with 11 bases between. DNA for the CDR3: TGTGCCAGCAGCTCCAATCGGCCTCAAGAGACCCAGTACTTC. Amino acid sequence: CASSSNRPQETQYF. Filled out from reference TRBV7-9 and TRBJ2-5, the complete variable domain reads DTGVSQNPRHKITKRGQNVTFRCDPISEHNRLYWYRQTLGQGPEFLTYFQNEAQLEKSRLLSDRFSAERPKGSFSTLEIQRTEQGDSAMYLCASSSNRPQETQYFGPGTRLLVL.

Ten or more counts support this clonotype. The chain combines TRBV7-6 with TRBJ1-5, with a weak D call TRBD1 (5 bases). V lost 4 bases, J lost 5 bases, and 15 bases lay in between. Germline CDR1 is SGHVS and CDR2 is FNYEAQ. CDR3 length: 15 amino acids. CDR3 DNA: TGTGCCAGCAGCTCCCTGGACACCTCCGATCAGCCCCAGCATTTT. The encoded protein is CASSSLDTSDQPQHF.

There are a few counts of this clonotype. The chain employs TRBV5-4 and TRBJ1-1, with D possibly matching TRBD1 (5 bases). The CDR3 runs to 13 residues. Trimming stripped 2 bases from V and 7 bases from J, with 12 bases between. CDR1 and CDR2 from the germline V gene are SGHNT and YYREEE (reference sequence). DNA for the CDR3: TGTGCCAGCAGCTTAGAGACAGCGGATGAAGCTTTCTTT. Protein product: CASSLETADEAFF.

The chain uses TRBV2 and TRBJ2-7; D not certain. CDR1 is SNHLY and CDR2 is FYNNEI in the germline V gene. This CDR3 spans 12 amino acids. Trimming took 3 bases from V and 7 from J, leaving 10 bases between them. CDR3 in amino acids: CASSDGRWEQYF. As DNA, the CDR3 is TGTGCCAGCAGTGATGGGCGGTGGGAGCAGTACTTC.

This clonotype has at least ten counts. The CDR3: CASSLAGAVEQYF. CDR3 nucleotides: TGTGCCAGCAGCTTAGCGGGCGCCGTAGAGCAGTACTTC. The chain couples TRBV7-9 to TRBJ2-7, with unresolved D. Looked up from germline, CDR1 is SEHNR and CDR2 is FQNEAQ (reference sequence). This CDR3 comprises 13 residues. V dropped 0 bases and J dropped 7 bases, with 10 bases sitting between them.

The V gene is TRBV12-3 or TRBV12-4, the J gene TRBJ2-5; 8 bases line up with TRBD1. Trimming cost V 2 bases and J 4 bases; bases outside gene matches: 3. There are 14 residues in the CDR3. CDR3 amino acids: CASSLNRGIETQYF. The CDR3 coding sequence is TGTGCCAGCAGTTTAAACAGGGGGATAGAGACCCAGTACTTC.

CDR3 sequence: CASSLSCRGKSSYEQYV. The CDR3 nucleotides are TGTGCCAGCAGTTTATCGTGTCGGGGGAAAAGCTCCTACGAGCAGTACGTC. The J gene is TRBJ2-7, the V gene TRBV27; perhaps TRBD2 as D (6 bases). This CDR3 comprises 17 residues. V shed 0 bases and J shed 0 bases, with 15 bases lying between them. Germline V gene lookup returns CDR1 MNHEY and CDR2 SMNVEV (reference sequence).

This clonotype came up many times. Compared with germline, one end of the junction differs, possibly owing to a read error. This chain joins TRBV12-3 or TRBV12-4 and TRBJ1-1; TRBD1 is a possible D gene (6 bases). CDR3 length: 13 residues. CDR3 region: CASTPRGNTEAFF. Written as DNA, the CDR3 is TGCGCCAGCACTCCCAGGGGGAACACTGAAGCTTTCTTT.

This clonotype showed up many times. This CDR3 is CASSPRGGYGDTQYF. For the CDR3, the DNA is TGTGCCAGCAGCCCCCGGGGGGGGTATGGAGATACGCAGTATTTT. The rearrangement links TRBV7-2 to TRBJ2-3; 8 bases align to TRBD2. This CDR3 comprises 15 residues. With 5 bases clipped from V and 5 bases from J, the junction kept 9 bases outside the gene matches. Germline V gives CDR1 SGHTA, CDR2 FQGNSA.

This clonotype showed up many times. The rearrangement joins TRBV10-3 to TRBJ2-4; D may match TRBD1 or TRBD2 (6 bases each). Germline V lookup: CDR1 ENHRY, CDR2 SYGVKD. Deletions cut 10 bases from V and 8 bases from J, with 15 bases between. This CDR3 comprises 12 residues. As DNA, the CDR3 is TGTGCCACCTCAGGGGAGGAGGACATTCAGTACTTC. It translates to CATSGEEDIQYF.

The chain links TRBV28 to TRBJ2-7; 8 bases agree with TRBD1. The V gene's germline CDR1 is MDHEN and CDR2 SYDVKM. Trimming at V came to 5 bases and at J to 4 bases, leaving 4 bases not matched to a gene. There are 13 residues in the CDR3. The DNA for the CDR3 is TGTGCCAGCAGTCGGGACAGGTTTTACGAGCAGTACGTC. This gives the protein CASSRDRFYEQYV.

Only a few counts were recorded for this clonotype. The gene calls are TRBV27 and TRBJ1-5; a possible D gene is TRBD1 (5 bases). The CDR3 length is 15 residues. Trimming stripped 1 base from V and 4 bases from J, with 11 bases between. Germline V gene lookup returns CDR1 MNHEY and CDR2 SMNVEV (reference sequence). The CDR3 coding sequence is TGTGCCAGCAGTTTATTCTGGGGACGGAATCAGCCCCAGCATTTT. It translates to CASSLFWGRNQPQHF.

A few counts support this clonotype. The chain uses TRBV12-3 or TRBV12-4 and TRBJ1-2, with D maybe TRBD1 (5 bases). Trimming removed 5 bases at V and 4 bases at J, with 11 bases between. The CDR3 extends over 13 amino acids. CDR3 bases: TGTGCCAGCAGTCGGACACGTGGCTATGGCTACACCTTC. This encodes CASSRTRGYGYTF.